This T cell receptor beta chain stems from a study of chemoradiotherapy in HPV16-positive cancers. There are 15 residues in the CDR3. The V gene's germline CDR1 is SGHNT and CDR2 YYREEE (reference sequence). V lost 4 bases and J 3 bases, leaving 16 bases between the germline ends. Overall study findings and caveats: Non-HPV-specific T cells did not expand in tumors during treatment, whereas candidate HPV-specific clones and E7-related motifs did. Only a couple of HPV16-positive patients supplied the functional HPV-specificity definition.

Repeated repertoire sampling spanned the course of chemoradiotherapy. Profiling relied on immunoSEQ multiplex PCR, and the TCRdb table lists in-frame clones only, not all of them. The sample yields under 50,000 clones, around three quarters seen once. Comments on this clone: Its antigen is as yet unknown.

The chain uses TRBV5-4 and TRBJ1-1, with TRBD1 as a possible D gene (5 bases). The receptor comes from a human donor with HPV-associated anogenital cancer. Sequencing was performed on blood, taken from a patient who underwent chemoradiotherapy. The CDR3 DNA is TGTGCCAGCAGCATAGGGGCCCCTATGGACACTGAAGCTTTCTTT. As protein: CASSIGAPMDTEAFF.